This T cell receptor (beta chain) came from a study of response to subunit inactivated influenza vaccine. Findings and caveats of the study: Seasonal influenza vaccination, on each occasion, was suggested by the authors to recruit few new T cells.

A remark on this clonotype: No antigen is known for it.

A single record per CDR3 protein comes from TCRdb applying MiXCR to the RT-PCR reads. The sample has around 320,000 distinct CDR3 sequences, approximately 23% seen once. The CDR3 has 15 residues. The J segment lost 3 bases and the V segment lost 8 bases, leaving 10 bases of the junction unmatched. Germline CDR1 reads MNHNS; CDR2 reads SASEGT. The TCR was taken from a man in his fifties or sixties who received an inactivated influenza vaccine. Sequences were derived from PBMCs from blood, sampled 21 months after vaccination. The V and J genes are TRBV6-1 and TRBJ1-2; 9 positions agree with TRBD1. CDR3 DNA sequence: TGTGCCAGCGGGTCCCGGGACAGGGCTCACTATGGCTACACCTTC. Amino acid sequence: CASGSRDRAHYGYTF.